This is a list of T cell receptor beta chains from one sample in a study of post-analysis software for immune sequencing data. TCRdb reanalysed the PCR reads using MiXCR and keeps one entry per CDR3 protein. Of around 770,000 distinct CDR3 sequences in the sample, 46% were seen once. Source material: blood. The receptors originated from a girl between 5 and 17 years old with multiple sclerosis. Each CDR3 is given with its conserved first and last residue. D genes are given only for firm matches. Where a row states a size, it is once, few, many or the class of an expanded clone; other rows omit it.

cdr3_length	v_call	d_call	clone_size	j_call	cdr3_nt	cdr3_aa
16	TRBV28	NA	few	TRBJ2-3	TGTGCCAGCAGTTTAGCCGGGACACGGTGGACAGATACGCAGTATTTT	CASSLAGTRWTDTQYF
15	TRBV12-3/TRBV12-4	NA	NA	TRBJ1-2	TGTGCCAGCAGCCTGGGAAACCTCAACCCTGGAGGCTGCACCTTC	CASSLGNLNPGGCTF
14	TRBV29-1	TRBD2	NA	TRBJ2-3	TGCAGCGTTGAGCCAGCGGGAGGGGGAGATACGCAGTATTTT	CSVEPAGGGDTQYF
16	TRBV7-2	TRBD2	few	TRBJ2-5	TGTGCCAGCAGCTTAGCGAGCGGACTAGCGTACAATGAGCAGTACTTC	CASSLASGLAYNEQYF
14	TRBV6-4	NA	NA	TRBJ2-1	TGTGCCAGCAGTGATAAGGGGGATTACAATGAGCAGTTCTTC	CASSDKGDYNEQFF
14	TRBV29-1	TRBD1	NA	TRBJ1-2	TGCAGCGTTGAAGTGGGACAGGGTTGGTTTGGCTACACCTTC	CSVEVGQGWFGYTF
15	TRBV13	NA	NA	TRBJ1-1	TGTGCCAGCAGCCCCCTGCGGGGTCAGGACACTGAAGCTTTCTTT	CASSPLRGQDTEAFF
13	TRBV20-1	NA	NA	TRBJ2-7	TGCAGTGCTAGAGTCGCAGGGGGAGGCGAGCAGTACTTC	CSARVAGGGEQYF
13	TRBV29-1	NA	few	TRBJ2-6	TGCAGCGTTGTTGGATCTGGGGCCAACGTCCTGACTTTC	CSVVGSGANVLTF
15	TRBV4-1	TRBD1	once	TRBJ2-1	TGCGCCAGCAGCCAATGGACAGGGGGCCACAATGAGCAGTTCTTC	CASSQWTGGHNEQFF
15	TRBV5-1	NA	NA	TRBJ2-3	TGCGCCAGCAGCCTGGATAGAACGGTAACAGATACGCAGTATTTT	CASSLDRTVTDTQYF
12	TRBV12-3/TRBV12-4	NA	NA	TRBJ2-7	TGTGCCAGCAGTTTGAGTGTCCACGAGCAGTACTTC	CASSLSVHEQYF
13	TRBV20-1	NA	NA	TRBJ1-2	TGCAGTGCTCAGACAGGCGCGAGCTATGGCTACACCTTC	CSAQTGASYGYTF
14	TRBV12-3/TRBV12-4	NA	few	TRBJ2-7	TGTGCCAGCAGTCCCATAAGCTTGGGCTACGAGCAGTACTTC	CASSPISLGYEQYF
13	TRBV20-1	TRBD1	NA	TRBJ1-2	TGCAGTGCTCCGACAGGGTTTGACTATGGCTACACCTTC	CSAPTGFDYGYTF
15	TRBV27	TRBD2	NA	TRBJ2-3	TGTGCCAGCGGGGGACTAGCGGGAGTCGGAGATACGCAGTATTTT	CASGGLAGVGDTQYF
15	TRBV6-2/TRBV6-3	TRBD2	NA	TRBJ2-1	TGTGCCAGCAAGCGGGGGCTTAGCTCCTACAATGAGCAGTTCTTC	CASKRGLSSYNEQFF
18	TRBV5-1	TRBD2	NA	TRBJ2-1	TGCGCCAGCAGCTTGACCGGAGCGGGAGGGCCCTCCTACAATGAGCAGTTCTTC	CASSLTGAGGPSYNEQFF
14	TRBV25-1	TRBD1	NA	TRBJ1-2	TGTGCCAGCGCCCCGACAGGGGGCTGGAGTGGCTACACCTTC	CASAPTGGWSGYTF
13	TRBV4-1	TRBD1	few	TRBJ2-4	TGCGCCTCTCCGGACAGGGGGACGGACATTCAGTACTTC	CASPDRGTDIQYF
15	TRBV6-5	TRBD1	NA	TRBJ1-2	TGTGCCAGCAGTTACACCCGGACAGGGGGCGAGGGCTACACCTTC	CASSYTRTGGEGYTF
15	TRBV29-1	TRBD2	NA	TRBJ2-1	TGCAGCATCGGGACTAGCGGGAGGATAGCAAATGAGCAGTTCTTC	CSIGTSGRIANEQFF
13	TRBV3-1	NA	few	TRBJ2-7	TGTGCCAGCAGCCAAGATGACATCTACGAGCAGTACTTC	CASSQDDIYEQYF
15	TRBV24-1	NA	few	TRBJ2-5	TGTGCCACCAGTGATGTGGTGGCAGACCAAGAGACCCAGTACTTC	CATSDVVADQETQYF
18	TRBV29-1	TRBD2	NA	TRBJ2-1	TGCAGCGTTGAAGATTACGGTCTCACTAGCGGGACCTACAATGAGCAGTTCTTC	CSVEDYGLTSGTYNEQFF
20	TRBV7-8	NA	NA	TRBJ2-5	TGTGCCAGCAGCCGTCAAAGATCGGGACTGAAAAATCGGACTAAAGAGACCCAGTACTTC	CASSRQRSGLKNRTKETQYF
17	TRBV7-9	TRBD2	NA	TRBJ2-3	TGTGCCAGCAGGCCGCCCGGACTAGCCCTTCCAACAGATACGCAGTATTTT	CASRPPGLALPTDTQYF
14	TRBV9	TRBD2	few	TRBJ2-5	TGTGCCAGCAGCGTCGGCGGGAGGGACGAGACCCAGTACTTC	CASSVGGRDETQYF
13	TRBV24-1	TRBD1	few	TRBJ1-1	TGTGCCACCGCCGACAGGGGAGGCACTGAAGCTTTCTTT	CATADRGGTEAFF
17	TRBV7-6	TRBD1	few	TRBJ1-2	TGTGCCAGCAGCTTAGGCTGGGGACAGGCAGCTAACTATGGCTACACCTTC	CASSLGWGQAANYGYTF
15	TRBV7-9	TRBD1	NA	TRBJ1-2	TGTGCCAGCAGCTTGGGAACAGGGGGTCTCTATGGCTACACCTTC	CASSLGTGGLYGYTF
12	TRBV6-2/TRBV6-3	NA	NA	TRBJ1-1	TGTGCCAGCAGTTCCGGACCTCCTCCAGCTTTCTTT	CASSSGPPPAFF